The T cell receptor (beta chain) described here comes from a study of blood T cell repertoires in COVID-19. Per the original methods: Reference gene primer amplification gave estimated nucleated cell counts. The data were produced by immunoSEQ multiplex PCR, yet TCRdb's version contains in-frame clones alone and is incomplete. Clone size and the V and J calls come from that table; the DNA yielded D and trimming. The profile shows approximately 300,000 clones, 70% to 90% of them singletons. V trimming: 3 bases; J trimming: 11 bases; junction bases outside the gene matches: 10. The CDR3 covers 14 residues. CDR1 and CDR2 from the germline V gene are SGHDT and YYEEEE. Study members were between about 18 and 95 years old and lived in 24 US regions.

This chain connects TRBV5-6 to TRBJ2-4; 8 bases align to TRBD1. The specimen sequenced was PBMCs or T cells enriched from blood (not recorded which). The sequence was collected from a man aged 25-45 years who had recovered from COVID-19. In DNA form, the CDR3 reads TGTGCCAGCAGCTGGGGGACAGGCGGAGGTTTTCAGTACTTC. It yields the protein CASSWGTGGGFQYF.